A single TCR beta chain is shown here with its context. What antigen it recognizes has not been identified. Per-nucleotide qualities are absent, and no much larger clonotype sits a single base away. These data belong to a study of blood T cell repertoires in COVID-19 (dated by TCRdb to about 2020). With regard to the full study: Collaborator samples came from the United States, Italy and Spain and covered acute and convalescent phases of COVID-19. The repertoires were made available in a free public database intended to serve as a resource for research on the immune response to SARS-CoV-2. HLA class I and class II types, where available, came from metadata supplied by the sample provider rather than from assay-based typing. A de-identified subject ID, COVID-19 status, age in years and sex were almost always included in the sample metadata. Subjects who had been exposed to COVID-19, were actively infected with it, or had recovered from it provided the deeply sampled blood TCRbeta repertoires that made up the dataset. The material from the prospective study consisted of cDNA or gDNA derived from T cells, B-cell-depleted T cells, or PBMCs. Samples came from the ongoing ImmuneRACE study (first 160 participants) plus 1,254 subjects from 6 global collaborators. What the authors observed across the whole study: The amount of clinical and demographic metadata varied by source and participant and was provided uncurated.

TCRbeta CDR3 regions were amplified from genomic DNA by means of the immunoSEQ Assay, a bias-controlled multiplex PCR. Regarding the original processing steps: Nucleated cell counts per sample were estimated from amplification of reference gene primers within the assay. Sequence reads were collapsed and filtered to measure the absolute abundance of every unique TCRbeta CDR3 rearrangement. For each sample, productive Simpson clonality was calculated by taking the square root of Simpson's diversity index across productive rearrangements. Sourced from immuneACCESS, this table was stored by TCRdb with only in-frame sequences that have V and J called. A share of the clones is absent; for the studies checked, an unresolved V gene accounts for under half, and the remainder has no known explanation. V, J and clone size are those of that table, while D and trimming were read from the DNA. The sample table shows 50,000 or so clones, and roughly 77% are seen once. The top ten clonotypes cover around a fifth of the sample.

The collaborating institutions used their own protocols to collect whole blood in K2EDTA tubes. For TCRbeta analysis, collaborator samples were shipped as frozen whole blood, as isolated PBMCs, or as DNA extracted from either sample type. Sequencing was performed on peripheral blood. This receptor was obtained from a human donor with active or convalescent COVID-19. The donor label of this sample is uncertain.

Here is the DNA: TGTGCCAGCAGCTTCATGACAGCGGAGACCCAGTACTTC. Its translation is CASSFMTAETQYF. The rearranged chain carries TRBV5-4 and TRBJ2-5; the D gene is perhaps TRBD1, from 5 matching bases. CDR1 SGHNT and CDR2 YYREEE were looked up in the germline V gene (reference sequence). The V and J ends are trimmed by 2 bases and 5 bases, leaving 10 bases between them. Including cysteine and phenylalanine, the CDR3 has 13 amino acids. The only DNA kept is the CDR3, 39 bases in frame from the first base.